This TCR beta chain is from a study of early T cells in non-severe SARS-CoV-2 infection. As for the study in general: Chains stayed unpaired after sequencing of bulk RNA from unsorted whole blood.

Regarding the study as a whole: CD4 and private specificities were missed by VDJdb matching, which favored anti-spike CD8 responses.

The V gene lost 0 bases and the J gene lost 2 bases, with 13 bases spanning the gap. The CDR3 extends over 16 amino acids. Germline V gene data show CDR1 as LGHNA and CDR2 as YNFKEQ. The TCR library protocol was used to attach unique molecular identifiers. These identifiers were attached to individual cDNA molecules. TCRdb independently ran MiXCR on the 5' RACE reads; one entry per CDR3 protein. The data contain around 77,000 distinct CDR3 sequences, roughly 12% of them seen just once; the ten biggest clones take up roughly a sixth. Regarding this clonotype: Antigen specificity is unknown.

J is TRBJ2-5 and V is TRBV4-2; TRBD1 might be the D (6 bases). The specimen comprised whole blood, sampled at baseline. The TCR originated in an adult who was a healthcare worker with PCR-confirmed SARS-CoV-2 infection or an uninfected control (not recorded which). The donor label of this sample is uncertain. CDR3 nucleotide sequence: TGTGCCAGCAGCCAAGATGAAAGGACAGCTCAAGAGACCCAGTACTTC. This translates into CASSQDERTAQETQYF.